This is a list of T cell receptor beta chains from one sample in a study of blood T cells in healthy people across ages. TCRdb reprocessed the 5' RACE reads with MiXCR, giving one entry per CDR3 protein. Counted here are hundreds of thousands of distinct CDR3 sequences, roughly 56% occurring once; the ten biggest clones make up roughly 26%. Sequencing was done on a sample of blood. These receptors came from a man aged 35 to 55 in good health. Both conserved end residues are part of each CDR3. D genes are given only for firm matches. Clone size is shown for a subset of rows, as once, few, many or a class of expanded clone.

>14|TRBJ2-1|TRBD1|-|TRBV10-3
TGTGCCAGCCTGGGAGGACAGGGGGTCAATGAGCAGTTCTTC
CASLGGQGVNEQFF
>14|TRBJ2-2|-|few|TRBV6-2/TRBV6-3
TGTGCCAGCAGTTACGGTGCTTCCGCCGGGGAGCTGTTTTTT
CASSYGASAGELFF
>14|TRBJ2-1|-|-|TRBV11-2
TGTGCTACAAGAGAGGGATCCTCCTACAATGAGCAGTTCTTC
CATREGSSYNEQFF
>14|TRBJ1-1|TRBD1|-|TRBV29-1
TGCAGCGTTGCACTAGGGACAGCGAATAGTGAAGCTTTCTTT
CSVALGTANSEAFF
>15|TRBJ1-4|-|-|TRBV29-1
TGCAGCGTTGCCAGGGGCGGAGCAACTAATGAAAAACTGTTTTTT
CSVARGGATNEKLFF
>13|TRBJ1-4|-|-|TRBV29-1
TGCAGCGTTGCAGCTGGTTTTATTGGAAAACTGTTTTTT
CSVAAGFIGKLFF
>17|TRBJ2-3|-|-|TRBV5-1
TGCGCCAGCAGCTTGGACCGAGGGGGCGCGGGGGGAGATACGCAGTATTTT
CASSLDRGGAGGDTQYF
>16|TRBJ2-6|-|-|TRBV19
TGTGCCAGTAGTAGTCTGCGGTCCTCTGGGGCCAACGTCCTGACTTTC
CASSSLRSSGANVLTF
>15|TRBJ2-4|-|-|TRBV12-5
TGTGCTAGTGGCTATGGAGACTCTCCCAAAAACATTCAGTACTTC
CASGYGDSPKNIQYF
>18|TRBJ2-1|TRBD2|-|TRBV25-1
TGTGCCAGCAGTGAATATGGACTAGCGGGGGGGGCCGACAATGAGCAGTTCTTC
CASSEYGLAGGADNEQFF
>16|TRBJ2-5|TRBD2|-|TRBV20-1
TGCAGTGCTAGTCACTTTGGGACTAGCGGGAGTGGGACCCAGTACTTC
CSASHFGTSGSGTQYF
>12|TRBJ2-1|TRBD2|-|TRBV20-1
TGCAGTATACTAGCGGCAAACAATGAGCAGTTCTTC
CSILAANNEQFF
>15|TRBJ1-5|TRBD1|-|TRBV2
TGTGCCAGCAACGCCGGGACAGATAGCAATCAGCCCCAGCATTTT
CASNAGTDSNQPQHF
>18|TRBJ2-5|TRBD1|few|TRBV12-3/TRBV12-4
TGTGCCAGCAGTCCGGGACAGTCCTTTGCTACTAACCAAGAGACCCAGTACTTC
CASSPGQSFATNQETQYF
>14|TRBJ2-6|-|many|TRBV29-1
TGCAGCGTTGTAAGCGCATACGGGGCCAACGTCCTGACTTTC
CSVVSAYGANVLTF
>14|TRBJ1-6|-|few|TRBV30
TGTGCCTGGAGACAGGGATTGAGTAATTCACCCCTCCACTTT
CAWRQGLSNSPLHF
>17|TRBJ2-5|TRBD2|-|TRBV24-1
TGTGCCACCAGTGACCCAGGACTAGCGGGGGAAGACAGAACCCAGTACTTC
CATSDPGLAGEDRTQYF
>14|TRBJ2-3|-|-|TRBV20-1
TGCAGTGCTAGCGGGGGCCTTAGCACAGATACGCAGTATTTT
CSASGGLSTDTQYF
>16|TRBJ2-1|TRBD2|-|TRBV6-2/TRBV6-3
TGTGCCAGCAGTTCGTACCGACTAGCGGGAGACGGTGAGCAGTTCTTC
CASSSYRLAGDGEQFF
>14|TRBJ1-2|-|-|TRBV27
TGTGCCAGCAGTTTAAGGGTAACTAACTATGGCTACACCTTC
CASSLRVTNYGYTF
>16|TRBJ2-7|TRBD2|-|TRBV3-1
TGTGCCAGCAGCCAAGGGACTAGCGGGAGTTACTCCGAGCAGTACTTC
CASSQGTSGSYSEQYF
>14|TRBJ2-7|TRBD1|many|TRBV7-9
TGTGCCAGCAGCTTACCGTCGACAGGGAGAGGGGAGTACTTC
CASSLPSTGRGEYF
>20|TRBJ2-1|TRBD1|few|TRBV27
TGTGCCAGCAGTTTACCCTACCCCACTACCGGGACAGGGGCGTACAATGAGCAGTTCTTC
CASSLPYPTTGTGAYNEQFF
>17|TRBJ2-1|TRBD2|-|TRBV7-3
TGTGCCAGCAGCTTAGGGCTCGGCGGGAGGGCCCGCAATGAGCAGTTCTTC
CASSLGLGGRARNEQFF
>12|TRBJ1-4|-|-|TRBV11-3
TGTGCCAGCAGCCCGGGAGGTCGAAAACTGTTTTTT
CASSPGGRKLFF
>16|TRBJ2-4|-|-|TRBV20-1
TGCAGTGCTAGTTATTCAAGCAGGGTGGCCAAAAACATTCAGTACTTC
CSASYSSRVAKNIQYF
>16|TRBJ2-5|-|-|TRBV4-2
TGTGTCAGCAGCCAAGATTTCTTGGGAGGAGGCGAGACCCAGTACTTC
CVSSQDFLGGGETQYF
>13|TRBJ2-4|-|few|TRBV7-9
TGTGCCAGCAGCTTACACGCCAAAAACATTCAGTACTTC
CASSLHAKNIQYF
>16|TRBJ2-3|-|once|TRBV6-5
TGTGCCAGCAGTTACTCCCGGGAGTGGGTCACAGATACGCAGTATTTT
CASSYSREWVTDTQYF
>13|TRBJ1-1|-|-|TRBV3-1
TGTGCCAGCAGCCCCAGACAGGTCACTGAAGCTTTCTTT
CASSPRQVTEAFF
>12|TRBJ2-1|-|-|TRBV6-2/TRBV6-3
TGTGCCAGCAGCCCCCCGACGGATGAGCAGTTCTTC
CASSPPTDEQFF
>12|TRBJ1-2|-|-|TRBV4-1
TGCGCCAGCAGCGCCCGCAAATTGGGCTACACCTTC
CASSARKLGYTF
>15|TRBJ2-1|-|-|TRBV2
TGTGCCAGAGGTGCCGACTACCCCTCCTACAATGAGCAGTTCTTC
CARGADYPSYNEQFF
>15|TRBJ1-2|TRBD1|once|TRBV12-3/TRBV12-4
TGTGCCAGCAGTTTAGCCGGGACAGGGGATGAGGGCTACACCTTC
CASSLAGTGDEGYTF
>14|TRBJ2-1|TRBD2|-|TRBV10-2
TGCGCCAGCAGTGAGCTAGCGGGAGGGGGGGAGCAGTTCTTC
CASSELAGGGEQFF
>15|TRBJ1-3|-|few|TRBV9
TGTGCCAGCAGCGTAGCGGGAATACCTGGAAACACCATATATTTT
CASSVAGIPGNTIYF
>17|TRBJ2-3|-|-|TRBV19
TGTGCCAGTAGTACCCAACGACCAGGTCTTAGCACAGATACGCAGTATTTT
CASSTQRPGLSTDTQYF
>16|TRBJ2-1|-|-|TRBV3-1
TGTGCCAGCAGCCAAGATCCGATGACGGGGAGGTATGAGCAGTTCTTC
CASSQDPMTGRYEQFF
>17|TRBJ1-4|-|-|TRBV5-1
TGCGCCAGCAGCTTGGGACGGGACGGACCAACTAATGAAAAACTGTTTTTT
CASSLGRDGPTNEKLFF
>12|TRBJ2-4|-|-|TRBV7-2
TGTGCCAGCAGCCCACGAATGTTCATTCAGTACTTC
CASSPRMFIQYF
>13|TRBJ2-7|TRBD2|few|TRBV29-1
TGCAGCGTTGCCTCTAGCGGGAGCTACGAGCAGTACTTC
CSVASSGSYEQYF
>13|TRBJ2-1|-|once|TRBV24-1
TGTGCCACCAGTTTAAGGGGCTACAATGAGCAGTTCTTC
CATSLRGYNEQFF
>14|TRBJ2-1|-|few|TRBV29-1
TGCAGCGCTATACGCGGTAGCTCCTACAATGAGCAGTTCTTC
CSAIRGSSYNEQFF